What follows is one T cell receptor beta chain and its context. Its target antigen remains unknown. This sample stems from a study of CXCR3-negative and CXCR3-positive naive CD8 T cells (dated by TCRdb to 2018 to 2020). About the investigation overall: In total, roughly 140 million TRB reads were obtained, which works out to roughly 1.5 +/- 0.3 million reads per library. The TRBV-TRBJ cluster analysis covered naive subsets from about 5 donors and memory cells from 3 donors. Data from 11 donors, pooled across two independent experiments, went into the diversity and physicochemical repertoire analyses. Study-wide findings and limitations: Freshly isolated PBMCs were used for most assays because CXCR3 expression partially decreased after cryopreservation. Compared with CXCR3-negative naive cells, CXCR3-positive naive cells had TRB CDR3s with higher hydrophobicity (lower Kidera factor 4), lower energy, and higher strength and volume indices. Because surface CD5, which has been linked to self-reactivity in mice, was comparable between naive subsets, TCR interaction strength was also inferred from TRB CDR3 physicochemical properties. TRBV-TRBJ usage was similar between naive CXCR3-negative and CXCR3-positive cells from the same donor, while memory cells showed distinct patterns. Both naive subsets had comparably high repertoire diversity, while memory CD8+ T cells had much lower repertoire diversity.

Including cysteine and phenylalanine, the CDR3 has 16 amino acids. The DNA sequence is not available. Sequences SGHRS (CDR1) and YFSETQ (CDR2) are obtained from the germline V gene. The sequencing machine was a NextSeq 550. The Human TCR Profiling Kit (MiLaboratory) was used to make UMI-labeled 5' RACE TRB cDNA libraries. The full amount of extracted RNA was used for cDNA synthesis, and the full amount of resulting cDNA was used for PCR amplification. Libraries were prepared in parallel with an identical number of PCR cycles. The authors' pipeline ran thus. With a requirement of at least two reads per UMI, MIGEC and MiXCR extracted about 50,000 +/- 10,000 unique UMI-labeled TRB cDNA molecules per library. Each library averaged roughly 36,000 +/- 9,600 functional in-frame TRB CDR3 nucleotide clonotypes without stop codons. After each sample was downsampled to 5000 UMI-labeled TRB molecules, VDJtools was used to calculate diversity metrics such as normalized Shannon-Wiener and Chao1. VDJtools was used to calculate clonotype-size-weighted physicochemical properties of the central five CDR3 residues, namely interaction energy, strength, volume and Kidera factor 4. TCRdb reprocessed the reads and lists each CDR3 protein sequence as a single entry, with no DNA. These V and J calls derive from TCRdb rather than the authors' analysis. The table kept for this sample lists approximately 88,000 distinct CDR3 sequences. The ten biggest clones cover 0.53% of the sample.

For every CD8+ T cell subset, approximately 300,000 cells were flow-sorted straight into RLT lysis buffer, and each subset was sorted in triplicate. To keep memory contaminants out, a stringent definition of naive CD8+ T cells was applied: CD45RO-CCR7+CD27+CD95-. Peripheral blood mononuclear cells were isolated from buffy coats by standard density gradient centrifugation. A FACSAria III was used to flow-sort naive CD8+ T cells into CXCR3-negative and CXCR3-positive populations. Total RNA was extracted from sorted cells with an RNeasy Mini Kit. The chain couples TRBV5-1 to TRBJ1-3; TCRdb returns TRBD1, unconfirmable since there is no DNA. The clonotype originates from a human donor in good health. Some clones in this sample may be carry-over from other donors' samples. Sample: naive CXCR3+ CD8+ T cells from blood. The cell subset or site label on this specimen signifies: CD45RO-CCR7+CD27+CD95- naive CD8+ T cells expressing CXCR3 (TNR3+). The CDR3 has the sequence CASSSYTGEYGNTIYF. The full variable domain, with segments outside the CDR3 supplied by the reference TRBV5-1 and TRBJ1-3 proteins, appears as KAGVTQTPRYLIKTRGQQVTLSCSPISGHRSVSWYQQTPGQGLQFLFEYFSETQRNKGNFPGRFSGRQFSNSRSEMNVSTLELGDSALYLCASSSYTGEYGNTIYFGEGSWLTVV.